These 10 T cell receptor beta chains were all obtained from the same sample, sequenced in a study of PD-1 blockade in classical Hodgkin lymphoma. Clones were read by immunoSEQ multiplex PCR, and TCRdb kept only the in-frame ones, dropping some. The data hold about 27,000 clones, with 78% observed a single time. Each and every patient relapsed after autologous stem cell transplantation, and patients got differing brentuximab vedotin exposure. Specimen: peripheral blood mononuclear cells (PBMCs), collected before the second cycle of nivolumab. These receptors were taken from a human donor with classical Hodgkin lymphoma.

This rearrangement joins TRBV13 to TRBJ1-2; D is uncertain. There are 14 residues in the CDR3. Trimming removed 5 bases at V and 1 base at J, with 11 bases between. Germline V gene data show CDR1 as PRHDT and CDR2 as FYEKMQ (reference sequence). For the CDR3, the DNA is TGTGCCAGCAGCCCGCTAGAGGGTAACTATGGCTACACCTTC. It is translated as CASSPLEGNYGYTF.

The chain uses TRBV4-2 and TRBJ2-1, with 12 bases aligning to TRBD2. The CDR3 totals 22 residues. Germline assignment: CDR1 LGHNA and CDR2 YNFKEQ. V gave up 2 bases and J gave up 2 bases; unmatched junction bases: 19. The CDR3 is CASSQSAPLAGGPRITYNEQFF. The CDR3 nucleotides are TGTGCCAGCAGCCAATCCGCCCCCCTAGCGGGGGGGCCCCGAATCACCTACAATGAGCAGTTCTTC.

V gene TRBV7-9 combines with J gene TRBJ1-3; unclear D gene. Trimming pared 3 bases from V and 0 bases from J, leaving 9 bases between. This CDR3 has 15 amino acids. From germline, CDR1 is SEHNR and CDR2 FQNEAQ (reference sequence). CDR3 nucleotide sequence: TGTGCCAGCAGCTTGCGTGGGGTCTCTGGAAACACCATATATTTT. Translating it yields CASSLRGVSGNTIYF.

The chain employs TRBV7-2 and TRBJ1-4, with D possibly matching TRBD1 (5 bases). The germline V gene encodes CDR1 SGHTA and CDR2 FQGNSA. CDR3 length: 16 amino acids. V was pared by 5 bases and J by 6 bases, with 19 bases between. CDR3 DNA sequence: TGTGCCAGCAGCCCGGGGGGACTACACGCTTATGAAAAACTGTTTTTT. Its protein is CASSPGGLHAYEKLFF.

This clone has more than one count but fewer than ten. The rearrangement joins TRBV6-5 to TRBJ1-1, with D possibly being TRBD1 (5 bases). Trimming cost V 6 bases and J 0 bases, with 11 bases left between them. Germline V gives CDR1 MNHEY, CDR2 SVGAGI. This CDR3 contains 14 residues. CDR3: CASRLTGMNTEAFF. The CDR3 region has the DNA TGTGCCAGCAGATTAACAGGAATGAACACTGAAGCTTTCTTT.

The chain has TRBV5-1 and TRBJ1-1, with D uncertain. V lost 3 bases and J lost 7, with 7 bases in between. Looked up from germline, CDR1 is SGHRS and CDR2 is YFSETQ. The CDR3 covers 11 residues. The CDR3 loop reads CASSSDGEAFF. The DNA of the CDR3 is TGCGCCAGCAGCTCCGACGGTGAAGCTTTCTTT.

This sequence joins TRBV9 and TRBJ1-3, with unresolved D. The CDR3 sequence is 14 residues long. V lost 0 bases and J lost 2, with 6 bases in between. CDR1 and CDR2 (germline): SGDLS, YYNGEE. CDR3 region: CASSVGSAGNTIYF. The CDR3 DNA reads TGTGCCAGCAGCGTAGGCAGCGCTGGAAACACCATATATTTT. Full variable domain (outside the CDR3, taken from reference TRBV9 and TRBJ1-3): DSGVTQTPKHLITATGQRVTLRCSPRSGDLSVYWYQQSLDQGLQFLIQYYNGEERAKGNILERFSAQQFPDLHSELNLSSLELGDSALYFCASSVGSAGNTIYFGEGSWLTVV.

The chain recombines TRBV5-4 with TRBJ1-2; TRBD1 matches 10 bases. The length of the CDR3 is 13 residues. V lost 4 bases to trimming and J lost 8 bases; unmatched junction nucleotides: 5. The germline V gene encodes CDR1 SGHNT and CDR2 YYREEE (reference sequence). CDR3 coding DNA: TGTGCCAGCAGCCCTGACAGGGGGCAGGGCTACACCTTC. Amino acids: CASSPDRGQGYTF.

This sequence joins TRBV7-8 and TRBJ1-5, with unresolved D. V lost 5 bases and J 7 bases, leaving 12 bases between the germline ends. CDR1 and CDR2 (germline): SGHVS, FQNEAQ. This CDR3 is 13 amino acids long. CDR3 DNA: TGTGCCAGCAGCGAATCTCTGAGACAGCCCCAGCATTTT. This codes for CASSESLRQPQHF.

The count of this clone is one. The chain combines TRBV12-5 with TRBJ1-4; 10 positions match TRBD1. V shed 6 bases and J 3 bases; nucleotides not matched to a gene: 4. This CDR3 contains 15 residues. CDR1 and CDR2 from the germline V gene are LGHNT and FRNRAP. DNA of the CDR3: TGTGCTAGTGGGACAGGGGGCCCACCTAATGAAAAACTGTTTTTT. Translating it yields CASGTGGPPNEKLFF. The entire variable domain, with the rest obtained from reference TRBV12-5 and TRBJ1-4, is as follows: DARVTQTPRHKVTEMGQEVTMRCQPILGHNTVFWYRQTMMQGLELLAYFRNRAPLDDSGMPKDRFSAEMPDATLATLKIQPSEPRDSAVYFCASGTGGPPNEKLFFGSGTQLSVL.